Reported below is one T cell receptor beta chain. Antigen: not known. Every bit of the isolated RNA underwent reverse transcription, so sequencing read expressed TCRB transcripts. Sequencing was performed with immunoSEQ multiplex PCR; in TCRdb, only in-frame clones are kept and a portion is missing. The sample lists roughly 330,000 clones, 9.5% to 11% occurring once. These data originate in a study of beta chain features in type 1 diabetes. The length of the CDR3 is 15 residues. Germline values: CDR1 SGHTA, CDR2 FQGNSA. V lost 6 bases, J lost 2 bases, and 16 bases lay in between. Study-level findings and limits: All four CD4+ subsets from Type 1 diabetes patients carried moderately but significantly shorter TCRB CDR3s. TCRB repertoires of naive, central memory and Treg cells appeared more similar among patients than among healthy donors. The VDJ junctions of type 1 diabetes patients carried fewer insertions and more deletions.

The sequencing input was naive CD4+ T cells from blood. The TCR was taken from a woman under 40 in good health. The chain has TRBV7-2 and TRBJ2-5; D may be TRBD2 (6 bases). In DNA form, the CDR3 reads TGTGCCAGCAGTTTCGACTGGAGCGGGCAAGAGACCCAGTACTTC. Protein: CASSFDWSGQETQYF.